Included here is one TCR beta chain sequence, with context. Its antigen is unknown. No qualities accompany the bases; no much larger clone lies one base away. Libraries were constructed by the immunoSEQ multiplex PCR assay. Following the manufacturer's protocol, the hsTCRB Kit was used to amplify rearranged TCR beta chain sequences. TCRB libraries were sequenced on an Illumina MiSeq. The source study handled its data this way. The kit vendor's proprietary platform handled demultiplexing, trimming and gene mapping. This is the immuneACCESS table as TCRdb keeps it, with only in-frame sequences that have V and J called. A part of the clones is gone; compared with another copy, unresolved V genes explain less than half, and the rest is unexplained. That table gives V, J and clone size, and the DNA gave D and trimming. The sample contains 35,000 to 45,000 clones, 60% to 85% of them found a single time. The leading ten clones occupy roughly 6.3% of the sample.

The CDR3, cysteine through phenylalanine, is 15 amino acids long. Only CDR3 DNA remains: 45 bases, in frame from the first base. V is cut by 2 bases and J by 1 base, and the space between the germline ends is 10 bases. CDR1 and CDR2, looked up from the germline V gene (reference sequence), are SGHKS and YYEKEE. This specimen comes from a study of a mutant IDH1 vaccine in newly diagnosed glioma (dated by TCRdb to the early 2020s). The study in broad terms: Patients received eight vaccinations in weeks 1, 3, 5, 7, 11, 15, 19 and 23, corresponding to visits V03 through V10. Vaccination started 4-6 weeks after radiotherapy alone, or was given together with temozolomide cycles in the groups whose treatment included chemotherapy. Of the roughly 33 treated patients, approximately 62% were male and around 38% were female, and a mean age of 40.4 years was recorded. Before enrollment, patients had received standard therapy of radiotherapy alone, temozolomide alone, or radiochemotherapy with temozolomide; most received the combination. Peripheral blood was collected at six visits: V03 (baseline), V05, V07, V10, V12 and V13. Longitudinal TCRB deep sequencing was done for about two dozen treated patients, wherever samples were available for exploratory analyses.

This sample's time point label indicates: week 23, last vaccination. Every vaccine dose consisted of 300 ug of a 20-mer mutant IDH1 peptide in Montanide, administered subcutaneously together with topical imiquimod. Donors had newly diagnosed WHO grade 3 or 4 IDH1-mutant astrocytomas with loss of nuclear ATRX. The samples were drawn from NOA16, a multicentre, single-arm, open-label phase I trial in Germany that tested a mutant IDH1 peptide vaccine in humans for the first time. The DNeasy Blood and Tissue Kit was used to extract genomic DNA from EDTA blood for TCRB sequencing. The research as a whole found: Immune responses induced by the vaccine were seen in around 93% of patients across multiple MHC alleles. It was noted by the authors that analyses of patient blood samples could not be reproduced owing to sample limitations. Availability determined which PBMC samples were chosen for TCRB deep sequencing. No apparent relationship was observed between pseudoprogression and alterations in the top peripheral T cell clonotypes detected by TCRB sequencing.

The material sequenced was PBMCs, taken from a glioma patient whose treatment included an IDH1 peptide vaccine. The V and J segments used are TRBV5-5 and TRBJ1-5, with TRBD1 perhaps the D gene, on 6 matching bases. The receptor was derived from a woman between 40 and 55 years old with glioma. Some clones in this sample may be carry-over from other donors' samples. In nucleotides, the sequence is TGTGCCAGCAGCTTCGGGCAGGGGAGCAATCAGCCCCAGCATTTT. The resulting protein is CASSFGQGSNQPQHF.